This entry features one T cell receptor (beta chain) sequence. The antigen is undetermined. This entry belongs to a study of cytomegalovirus exposure and HLA in healthy donors. Study observations and caveats: The study recorded around 160 TCR beta chains that were cytomegalovirus-associated. While the bulk of TCR sequences proved rare, some public TCRs turned up in many donors. According to a subsequent analysis, TCR clusters from the first cohort were inclined to appear together in the 120 validation repertoires.

Generated by immunoSEQ multiplex PCR, the TCRdb table keeps only in-frame clones and is missing some. This table has fewer than 150,000 clones, roughly nine tenths appearing once. The CDR3 extends over 19 amino acids. Germline V lookup: CDR1 LNHDA, CDR2 SQIVND (reference sequence). With V trimmed by 2 bases and J by 2 bases, 10 bases remained unmatched. Donors were drawn from the approximately 120-subject validation cohort, separate from the approximately 680-subject first cohort. The clonotype comes from a man between 18 and 35 years old in good health and CMV-seropositive. The material sequenced was PBMCs. This chain links TRBV19 with TRBJ2-6, with 9 bases aligning to TRBD1. The CDR3 is CASSISLGTGSPGANVLTF. CDR3 nucleotide sequence: TGTGCCAGTAGTATAAGTCTTGGGACAGGGAGCCCTGGGGCCAACGTCCTGACTTTC.